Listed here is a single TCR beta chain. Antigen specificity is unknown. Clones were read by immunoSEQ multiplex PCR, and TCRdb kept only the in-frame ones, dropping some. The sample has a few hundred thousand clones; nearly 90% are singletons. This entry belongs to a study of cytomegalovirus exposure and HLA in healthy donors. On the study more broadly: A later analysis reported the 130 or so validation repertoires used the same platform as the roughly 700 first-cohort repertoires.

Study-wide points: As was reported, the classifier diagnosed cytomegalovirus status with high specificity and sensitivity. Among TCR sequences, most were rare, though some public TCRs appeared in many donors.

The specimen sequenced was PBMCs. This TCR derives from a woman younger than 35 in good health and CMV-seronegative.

The chain's CDR3 is CASVDRAYTGELFF. The DNA of the CDR3 is TGTGCCAGCGTAGACAGGGCGTACACCGGGGAGCTGTTTTTT. V is TRBV2 and J is TRBJ2-2; 7 nucleotides agree with TRBD1. Trimming cost V 8 bases and J 3 bases; bases outside gene matches: 6. The CDR3 contains 14 residues. Germline V gene lookup returns CDR1 SNHLY and CDR2 FYNNEI.